The 31 T cell receptor beta chains below all came from one sample that was sequenced in a study of blood T cell repertoires in COVID-19. Only in-frame clones appear in the TCRdb table, and some are missing; sequencing was by immunoSEQ multiplex PCR. This table has roughly 50,000 clones, 80% to 90% appearing once. The sequencing sample was made of peripheral blood. The receptors were gathered from a human donor in a cohort sampled during active COVID-19.

V gene TRBV2 combines with J gene TRBJ2-7; perhaps TRBD1 as D (5 bases). Germline CDR1 SNHLY, CDR2 FYNNEI. CDR3 size: 11 residues. V dropped 6 bases and J dropped 6 bases, with 9 bases sitting between them. The CDR3 coding sequence is TGTGCCAGCAGCAGGGTTGCCGAGCAGTACTTC. Protein sequence: CASSRVAEQYF.

The rearrangement joins TRBV27 to TRBJ1-6, with D tentatively TRBD1 (5 bases). The CDR3 consists of 16 residues. V dropped 5 bases and J dropped 6 bases, with 17 bases sitting between them. Germline lookup yields CDR1 MNHEY and CDR2 SMNVEV (reference sequence). DNA of the CDR3: TGTGCCAGCAGTCCGATCCCCCGGGACTTTAATTCACCCCTCCACTTT. Translated, it gives CASSPIPRDFNSPLHF.

The J gene is TRBJ2-2, the V gene TRBV6-1, with 7 positions matching TRBD2. J gave up 4 bases and V 4 bases, and 9 bases lay outside the gene matches. Germline loops: CDR1 MNHNS, CDR2 SASEGT. This CDR3 has 16 amino acids. This chain's CDR3 is CASSAMTGLLTGELFF. CDR3 nucleotide sequence: TGTGCCAGCAGTGCCATGACGGGACTACTCACCGGGGAGCTGTTTTTT.

This clone appeared once. The V and J genes are TRBV10-1 and TRBJ2-5; 10 nucleotides align to TRBD2. The ends lost 0 bases at V and 1 base at J; junction bases unmatched: 8. The CDR3 runs to 18 residues. CDR1 is WNHNN and CDR2 is SYGVQD in the germline V gene (reference sequence). The CDR3 sequence is CASSESAVSGGPQETQYF. CDR3 in DNA: TGCGCCAGCAGTGAGTCTGCGGTTAGCGGGGGGCCCCAAGAGACCCAGTACTTC.

The chain carries TRBV5-8 and TRBJ2-1; 7 bases fit TRBD1. The CDR3 runs to 15 residues. Unmatched junction bases numbered 12, after V lost 4 bases and J lost 8 bases. Germline CDR1 SGHTS, CDR2 YDEGEE. The CDR3 reads CASSPFGTEIDEQFF. The CDR3 bases are TGTGCCAGCAGCCCCTTTGGGACAGAGATAGATGAGCAGTTCTTC.

This clone was counted a single time. This rearrangement joins TRBV6-2 or TRBV6-3 to TRBJ1-1; D is unclear. V was shortened by 2 bases and J by 3 bases, with 10 bases between the two germline ends. Germline V CDR1 and CDR2: MNHEY, SVGEGT. The CDR3 loop spans 14 amino acids. This chain's CDR3 is CASSYAPEDTEAFF. CDR3 in DNA: TGTGCCAGCAGTTACGCCCCCGAGGACACTGAAGCTTTCTTT.

The V and J genes are TRBV30 and TRBJ1-6; 7 bases line up with TRBD1. Trimming cost V 2 bases and J 10 bases; bases outside gene matches: 11. The germline gives CDR1 GTSNPN, CDR2 SVGIG (reference sequence). The CDR3 totals 15 residues. The CDR3 spells CAWSRSGTVGSPLHF. The CDR3 DNA sequence: TGTGCCTGGAGTCGCTCCGGGACAGTCGGCTCACCCCTCCACTTT.

This chain links TRBV6-1 with TRBJ2-3; possibly TRBD1 for D (6 bases). The CDR3 has 17 residues. V lost 2 bases to trimming and J lost 3 bases, with 18 bases between them. Germline V CDR1 and CDR2: MNHNS, SASEGT. CDR3 in amino acids: CASSEQSRGQRTDTQYF. Here the CDR3 DNA reads TGTGCCAGCAGTGAACAGTCCAGGGGCCAAAGGACAGATACGCAGTATTTT.

The table lists this clone with a count of one. The J gene is TRBJ2-3, the V gene TRBV11-3, with TRBD2 matching over 9 bases. CDR3 length: 14 amino acids. CDR1 SGHNT and CDR2 YENEEA come from the germline V gene. The V and J ends lost 5 bases and 4 bases, in that order; junction bases with no gene match: 4. This chain's CDR3 is CASSPGTSSDTQYF. The CDR3, as DNA: TGTGCCAGCAGCCCCGGGACTAGCTCAGATACGCAGTATTTT.

The J gene is TRBJ1-2, the V gene TRBV7-2; 7 bases align to TRBD1. The CDR3 consists of 13 residues. Germline loops: CDR1 SGHTA, CDR2 FQGNSA. V shed 4 bases and J 4 bases; nucleotides not matched to a gene: 3. The CDR3 sequence: CASSSWDSYGYTF. The DNA of the CDR3 is TGTGCCAGCAGCTCCTGGGACAGCTATGGCTACACCTTC.

This chain uses TRBV7-9 with TRBJ1-6, with a tentative D call TRBD1 (5 bases). The CDR3 runs 15 residues. Deletions cut 4 bases from V and 7 bases from J, with 14 bases between. The germline V gene has CDR1 SEHNR and CDR2 FQNEAQ (reference sequence). CDR3 loop: CASSSTGGLNSPLHF. The CDR3, as DNA: TGTGCCAGCAGCTCAACCGGGGGGTTGAATTCACCCCTCCACTTT.

This clone has only one observation. The V and J genes are TRBV7-3 and TRBJ1-1, with D possibly matching TRBD1 (6 bases). CDR1 SGHTA and CDR2 FQGTGA come from the germline V gene. The V and J ends lost 2 bases and 6 bases respectively, with 19 bases between them. CDR3 length: 16 residues. DNA of the CDR3: TGTGCCAGCAGCTTAGGGTTCATGGGGGCGGAAGCTGAAGCTTTCTTT. Translated: CASSLGFMGAEAEAFF.

This chain joins TRBV7-8 and TRBJ2-7; D might be TRBD1 (5 bases). Trimming took off 2 bases at V and 3 bases at J, with 14 bases between the two ends. The CDR3 runs to 15 residues. The germline CDR1 and CDR2 sequences are SGHVS and FQNEAQ. The CDR3 DNA reads as TGTGCCAGCAGCTTAAGTCTGGACACAAGCTACGAGCAGTACTTC. It encodes CASSLSLDTSYEQYF.

The chain is built from TRBV7-2 and TRBJ2-3; 8 nucleotides line up with TRBD2. Losses at the gene ends were 5 bases for V and 5 bases for J; bases not matched to a gene: 9. The CDR3 totals 15 residues. CDR1 is SGHTA and CDR2 is FQGNSA in the germline V gene. As DNA, the CDR3 is TGTGCCAGCAGCGGGGGACTAGGTCCCGGAGATACGCAGTATTTT. It codes for CASSGGLGPGDTQYF.

V gene TRBV12-3 or TRBV12-4 combines with J gene TRBJ1-2, with TRBD1 identical over 7 bases. This CDR3 is built from 13 residues. Germline trimming cut 6 bases from V and 3 bases from J; bases unmatched to any gene: 4. The CDR3 DNA sequence: TGTGCCAGCAGAGGGGACAGAGACTATGGCTACACCTTC. Protein sequence: CASRGDRDYGYTF.

The chain couples TRBV30 to TRBJ1-1, with 8 nucleotides matching TRBD1. Germline CDR1 and CDR2: GTSNPN and SVGIG (reference sequence). Trimming took 0 bases from V and 14 from J; bases not matched to a gene: 8. This CDR3 has 12 residues. The CDR3 DNA reads TGTGCCTGGAGTGTTAATGGGGGACAGGCGTTCTTT. Residues: CAWSVNGGQAFF.

In the case of this clone: The same CDR3 also results from other DNA sequences found in this sample. The genes are TRBV4-3 and TRBJ1-1; 7 bases line up with TRBD1. The CDR3 has 14 amino acids. Trimming removed 0 bases from V and 14 bases from J; junction bases left unmatched: 12. Germline assignment: CDR1 LGHNA and CDR2 YSLEER. The CDR3 loop reads CASSQDRATGRAFF. In nucleotides, the CDR3 is TGCGCCAGCAGCCAAGATCGGGCGACAGGGCGAGCCTTCTTT.

This clone occurred once. The DNA of the CDR3 is TGTGCCAGCAGCTTAGGGACAGGGGAGAAGACCCAGTACTTC. Its protein product is CASSLGTGEKTQYF. The chain is built from TRBV7-2 and TRBJ2-5, with TRBD1 identical over 9 bases. The germline V gene encodes CDR1 SGHTA and CDR2 FQGNSA. J lost 6 bases, V lost 1 base, and 3 bases had no gene match. The CDR3 runs to 14 residues.

The V call is TRBV5-6, the J call TRBJ2-2; D unclear. The germline gives CDR1 SGHDT, CDR2 YYEEEE. The germline V and J ends were trimmed by 1 base and 4 bases, with 5 bases remaining between them. The CDR3 extends over 13 amino acids. CDR3 nucleotides: TGTGCCAGCAGCTTGTTGGCCACCGGGGAGCTGTTTTTT. Protein sequence: CASSLLATGELFF.

The V and J genes are TRBV12-3 or TRBV12-4 and TRBJ2-3; TRBD1 matches at 10 bases. The CDR3 has 12 residues. The V gene end was trimmed by 5 bases and the J gene end by 14 bases; junction bases not matched to a gene: 7. CDR3 region: CASSRGQGERYF. CDR3 DNA: TGTGCCAGCAGTCGTGGACAGGGGGAGAGGTATTTT.

This chain uses TRBV19 with TRBJ2-5; 11 bases agree with TRBD2. The CDR3 sequence is 18 residues long. Germline values: CDR1 LNHDA, CDR2 SQIVND (reference sequence). Trimming took 4 bases from V and 5 from J; bases not matched to a gene: 15. The CDR3 protein is CASSTLRGTSGGAETQYF. CDR3 nucleotide sequence: TGTGCCAGTAGTACCCTTCGGGGAACTAGCGGGGGCGCGGAGACCCAGTACTTC.

The J gene is TRBJ1-4, the V gene TRBV5-4; 9 bases are shared with TRBD1. V shed 0 bases, J shed 11 bases, and the junction held 8 bases outside the gene matches. The CDR3 is 15 residues long. The germline V gene encodes CDR1 SGHNT and CDR2 YYREEE (reference sequence). CDR3 sequence (DNA): TGTGCCAGCAGCTTGGGGGGGACAGGGAAACCCAAACTGTTTTTT. Its protein is CASSLGGTGKPKLFF.

This clone was counted between two and nine times. J is TRBJ1-6 and V is TRBV2; weak D call: TRBD1 (5 bases). Trimming cost V 9 bases and J 5 bases, with 8 bases left between them. Germline V gene lookup returns CDR1 SNHLY and CDR2 FYNNEI. This CDR3 has 12 residues. CDR3 protein: CASGRDNSPLHF. In nucleotides, the CDR3 is TGTGCCAGTGGCAGGGATAATTCACCCCTCCACTTT.

V is TRBV6-5 and J is TRBJ1-2; 9 bases are a match to TRBD1. The CDR3 totals 12 residues. CDR1 and CDR2 (germline): MNHEY, SVGAGI. The trim removed 6 bases at V and 9 bases at J, leaving 5 bases unmatched. The CDR3 sequence is CASRPGQGSYTF. Here the CDR3 DNA reads TGTGCCAGCAGGCCGGGACAGGGCAGCTACACCTTC.

This clone turned up a few times. This chain links TRBV12-2 with TRBJ2-7; the table's D call, TRBD1, has no DNA check behind it. TRBV12-2 is recorded as a pseudogene. The CDR3 extends over 17 amino acids. CDR3 protein: CASRLTPGGSSSYEQYF. The CDR3 nucleotides are TGTGCAAGTCGCTTAACACCAGGGGGCTCGAGCTCCTACGAGCAGTACTTC.

This clone was counted between two and nine times. The chain has TRBV12-5 and TRBJ1-1, with D tentatively TRBD1 (6 bases). With 8 bases removed from V and 0 bases from J, the gap between germline ends came to 16 bases. The germline V gene encodes CDR1 LGHNT and CDR2 FRNRAP. The CDR3 sequence is 15 residues long. The CDR3 loop is CASRTALGMNTEAFF. DNA for the CDR3: TGTGCTAGTAGGACAGCCCTTGGGATGAACACTGAAGCTTTCTTT. Full variable domain (rest looked up from reference TRBV12-5 and TRBJ1-1): DARVTQTPRHKVTEMGQEVTMRCQPILGHNTVFWYRQTMMQGLELLAYFRNRAPLDDSGMPKDRFSAEMPDATLATLKIQPSEPRDSAVYFCASRTALGMNTEAFFGQGTRLTVV.

The chain carries TRBV10-3 and TRBJ1-1; TRBD1 matches at 8 bases. V lost 11 bases and J lost 8; bases outside the gene matches: 16. CDR3 length equals 14 residues. Germline V gene sequence: CDR1 ENHRY, CDR2 SYGVKD. The CDR3 DNA is TGTGCCGCCCGGGCGACAGGGGACGTAGCAGAAGCTTTCTTT. This gives the protein CAARATGDVAEAFF.

V usage is TRBV1 and J usage is TRBJ2-5; no DNA check was done on the table's D call, TRBD1. TRBV1 is noted as a pseudogene. The CDR3 has 16 residues. CDR3 protein: CTSSRPDRGPQETQYF. CDR3 DNA sequence: TGCACCAGCAGCCGGCCGGACAGGGGCCCCCAGGAGACCCAGTACTTC.

J is TRBJ2-5 and V is TRBV7-8; 7 bases fit TRBD2. The ends lost 5 bases at V and 5 bases at J; junction bases unmatched: 5. This CDR3 has 13 amino acids. Germline CDR1 and CDR2: SGHVS and FQNEAQ. The DNA of the CDR3 is TGTGCCAGCAGCCGGGCGCGGGGGGAGACCCAGTACTTC. Protein sequence: CASSRARGETQYF.

The CDR3 nucleotides are TGTGCCAGCTCACCCCGGACACCAAACACAGATACGCAGTATTTT. It codes for CASSPRTPNTDTQYF. The gene calls are TRBV18 and TRBJ2-3; possible D gene TRBD1, 5 bases. The germline V and J ends were trimmed by 3 bases and 2 bases, with 12 bases remaining between them. This CDR3 comprises 15 residues. The germline V gene has CDR1 KGHSH and CDR2 LQKENI.

The rearrangement uses TRBV13 and TRBJ2-7; possible D gene TRBD1, 6 bases. Trimming took off 1 base at V and 2 bases at J, with 9 bases between the two ends. Germline V lookup: CDR1 PRHDT, CDR2 FYEKMQ (reference sequence). The CDR3 runs 14 residues. CDR3: CASSLEGQTYEQYF. In DNA, the CDR3 is TGTGCCAGCAGCTTAGAAGGACAGACCTACGAGCAGTACTTC.